This TCR beta chain was profiled in a study of T cells in tuberculosis. Study findings and constraints: Active tuberculosis alpha repertoires lay closer to GMM-specific TCRs than controls'.

Germline V gene sequence: CDR1 SGHRS, CDR2 YFSETQ. This CDR3 has 13 residues. Trimming pared 2 bases from V and 3 bases from J, leaving 5 bases between. Notes on this clone: Antigen: not known.

Some clones are missing from TCRdb's copy, which holds only in-frame ones; the method was immunoSEQ multiplex PCR. The sample shows 40,000 to 50,000 clones, around 95% of them seen only once. The sequenced material came from PBMCs. This sequence joins TRBV5-1 and TRBJ1-4; D not certain. The TCR sequence derives from a donor aged 5 to 30 with latent tuberculosis or without tuberculosis infection. Here the CDR3 reads CASSFAANEKLFF. The CDR3 nucleotides read TGCGCCAGCAGCTTCGCAGCTAATGAAAAACTGTTTTTT.